Listed below are T cell receptor beta chains from one sample, sequenced in a study of siplizumab effects on memory and regulatory T cells. TCRdb's table, derived via immunoSEQ multiplex PCR, lists solely in-frame clones and lacks some. The sample records 100,000 to 110,000 clones, approximately 94% being singletons. The sequenced sample was non-Treg CD4+ T cells sorted from blood. These receptors were collected from a human donor in good health. Each CDR3 is given with its conserved first and last residue. Each record gives: clone size, V gene, J gene, D gene, CDR3 protein, CDR3 DNA. The D gene is left open where the match is weak. Clone size is shown for a subset of rows, as once, few, many or a class of expanded clone.

NA,TRBV12-2,TRBJ2-7,NA,CASRLAGGLFGEQYF,TGTGCAAGTCGCTTAGCAGGGGGGCTCTTCGGCGAGCAGTACTTC
once,TRBV11-2,TRBJ1-1,NA,CASSPEPRAKAFF,TGTGCCAGCAGTCCCGAACCCAGGGCCAAAGCTTTCTTT
NA,TRBV27,TRBJ1-4,NA,CASSFGRGGGKLFF,TGTGCCAGCAGTTTTGGCAGGGGTGGGGGAAAACTGTTTTTT
once,TRBV18,TRBJ1-3,NA,CASSPPGQRLSGNTIYF,TGTGCCAGCTCACCACCCGGGCAGCGTCTCTCTGGAAACACCATATATTTT
NA,TRBV7-8,TRBJ2-7,NA,CASSLLSVRGEQYF,TGTGCCAGCAGCTTATTGTCTGTCCGAGGGGAGCAGTACTTC
once,TRBV28,TRBJ1-2,NA,CASSLGKDKNYGYTF,TGTGCCAGCAGTTTGGGGAAGGACAAGAACTATGGCTACACCTTC
NA,TRBV7-2,TRBJ2-7,NA,CASSLNRAGVSYEQYF,TGTGCCAGCAGCTTAAATAGGGCGGGCGTCTCCTACGAGCAGTACTTC
NA,TRBV9,TRBJ1-1,NA,CASSAQSGYQDTEAFF,TGTGCCAGCAGCGCTCAGTCAGGGTACCAGGACACTGAAGCTTTCTTT
NA,TRBV6-1,TRBJ2-5,NA,CASRRQETQYF,TGTGCCAGCAGGAGACAAGAGACCCAGTACTTC
NA,TRBV2,TRBJ2-5,NA,CATSTGFQETQYF,TGTGCCACCTCAACAGGGTTCCAAGAGACCCAGTACTTC
NA,TRBV4-1,TRBJ1-4,NA,CASSPDGFQNEKLFF,TGCGCCAGCAGCCCCGACGGTTTTCAGAATGAAAAACTGTTTTTT
NA,TRBV5-1,TRBJ2-1,NA,CASSLVSSDEQFF,TGCGCCAGCAGCTTGGTATCCAGTGATGAGCAGTTCTTC
NA,TRBV5-1,TRBJ2-1,TRBD2,CASSQPGLAGYNEQFF,TGCGCCAGCAGTCAGCCGGGACTAGCGGGGTACAATGAGCAGTTCTTC
NA,TRBV19,TRBJ1-2,NA,CASTPGRNYGYTF,TGTGCCAGTACTCCGGGACGGAACTATGGCTACACCTTC
NA,TRBV5-1,TRBJ2-7,NA,CASSWGGVYEQYF,TGCGCCAGCAGCTGGGGCGGCGTCTACGAGCAGTACTTC
NA,TRBV7-9,TRBJ2-3,NA,CASSLTGGTDTQYF,TGTGCCAGCAGCTTAACGGGAGGCACAGATACGCAGTATTTT
NA,TRBV6-5,TRBJ2-3,NA,CASSYSGVGSQYF,TGTGCCAGCAGTTACTCTGGGGTAGGATCGCAGTATTTT
NA,TRBV5-1,TRBJ1-3,NA,CASSLAGTLGSGNTIYF,TGCGCCAGCAGCTTGGCCGGGACGCTAGGCTCTGGAAACACCATATATTTT
NA,TRBV28,TRBJ1-4,NA,CASRSAEKLFF,TGTGCCAGCAGGTCGGCTGAAAAACTGTTTTTT
NA,TRBV19,TRBJ1-2,TRBD1,CASSATTGNYGYTF,TGTGCCAGTAGTGCCACGACAGGGAACTATGGCTACACCTTC
few,TRBV27,TRBJ1-1,TRBD1,CASRKTGVNTEAFF,TGTGCCAGCAGAAAGACAGGGGTGAACACTGAAGCTTTCTTT
NA,TRBV16,TRBJ2-5,NA,CASSHASGRKQETQYF,TGTGCCAGCAGCCATGCCTCGGGGAGAAAGCAAGAGACCCAGTACTTC
NA,TRBV11-2,TRBJ2-3,NA,CASSSAGRYTDTQYF,TGTGCCAGCAGCTCGGCGGGGCGGTACACAGATACGCAGTATTTT
NA,TRBV2,TRBJ2-7,TRBD2,CASSSTSGSVYEQYF,TGTGCCAGCAGTTCGACTAGCGGGAGTGTCTACGAGCAGTACTTC
NA,TRBV14,TRBJ1-5,NA,CASSRTGLGGNQPQHF,TGTGCCAGCAGCCGCACCGGGTTGGGTGGCAATCAGCCCCAGCATTTT
NA,TRBV19,TRBJ1-1,TRBD1,CASSGPGQPNTEAFF,TGTGCCAGTAGCGGGCCGGGACAGCCGAACACTGAAGCTTTCTTT
NA,TRBV6-5,TRBJ2-1,NA,CASSYSKGHYNEQFF,TGTGCCAGCAGTTACTCGAAAGGACATTACAATGAGCAGTTCTTC
NA,TRBV5-4,TRBJ1-1,TRBD1,CASSLAGTGGTEAFF,TGTGCCAGCAGCTTGGCGGGAACAGGGGGCACTGAAGCTTTCTTT
NA,TRBV5-1,TRBJ2-2,NA,CASSFNTGELFF,TGCGCCAGCAGCTTCAACACCGGGGAGCTGTTTTTT
NA,TRBV2,TRBJ2-1,NA,CASSEQGTYNEQFF,TGTGCCAGCAGTGAACAGGGTACATACAATGAGCAGTTCTTC
NA,TRBV2,TRBJ2-3,TRBD2,CASSARASGGPDTQYF,TGTGCCAGCAGTGCGCGGGCGTCGGGGGGGCCAGATACGCAGTATTTT
NA,TRBV6-5,TRBJ2-5,TRBD1,CASYTSTGGGETQYF,TGTGCCAGCTACACATCGACAGGGGGAGGAGAGACCCAGTACTTC
NA,TRBV28,TRBJ1-2,NA,CASRKSGALSYGYTF,TGTGCCAGCAGAAAATCCGGGGCTCTTAGCTATGGCTACACCTTC
NA,TRBV10-3,TRBJ2-6,TRBD2,CAIGAETGGSGANVLTF,TGTGCCATCGGGGCTGAAACGGGGGGCTCTGGGGCCAACGTCCTGACTTTC
NA,TRBV20-1,TRBJ1-2,NA,CSVASNYGYTF,TGCAGTGTAGCCAGCAACTATGGCTACACCTTC
NA,TRBV19,TRBJ1-5,TRBD1,CASQTPGTGARPQHF,TGTGCCAGCCAAACACCCGGGACAGGGGCACGGCCCCAGCATTTT
once,TRBV30,TRBJ1-1,NA,CAWSVKSNTEAFF,TGTGCCTGGAGTGTAAAGAGCAACACTGAAGCTTTCTTT
NA,TRBV9,TRBJ2-1,NA,CASSAPTSGYNEQFF,TGTGCCAGCAGCGCCCCAACCAGCGGGTACAATGAGCAGTTCTTC
NA,TRBV6-5,TRBJ2-7,NA,CASSYSGTSPSYEQYF,TGTGCCAGCAGTTACTCGGGGACCAGCCCATCCTACGAGCAGTACTTC
NA,TRBV7-9,TRBJ2-3,NA,CASSLDRSRPSTDTQYF,TGTGCCAGCAGCTTAGATAGGTCGAGACCTAGCACAGATACGCAGTATTTT
NA,TRBV5-1,TRBJ2-2,NA,CAGAVAANTGELFF,TGCGCCGGAGCAGTGGCAGCGAACACCGGGGAGCTGTTTTTT
NA,TRBV7-7,TRBJ2-7,TRBD2,CASSLGLAGDEQYF,TGTGCTAGCAGCTTAGGACTAGCGGGAGACGAGCAGTACTTC
once,TRBV12-5,TRBJ2-1,TRBD1,CASGFRDRGNNEQFF,TGTGCTAGTGGTTTTCGGGACAGGGGAAACAATGAGCAGTTCTTC
few,TRBV2,TRBJ2-2,TRBD2,CASITGGYTGELFF,TGTGCCAGCATAACGGGGGGGTACACCGGGGAGCTGTTTTTT
NA,TRBV5-4,TRBJ2-5,TRBD1,CASALGTGAIETQYF,TGTGCCAGCGCACTGGGGACAGGTGCAATCGAGACCCAGTACTTC
NA,TRBV6-1,TRBJ2-5,TRBD1,CAGRRTGAQETQYF,TGTGCCGGAAGAAGGACAGGAGCCCAAGAGACCCAGTACTTC
NA,TRBV6-5,TRBJ2-1,TRBD1,CASSFYRGSALGEQFF,TGTGCCAGCAGTTTTTACAGGGGTTCAGCGCTGGGTGAGCAGTTCTTC
NA,TRBV11-2,TRBJ2-5,TRBD2,CATREGLKRETQYF,TGTGCCACCAGGGAGGGACTCAAACGGGAGACCCAGTACTTC
few,TRBV15,TRBJ2-1,NA,CATSRDRGPYNEQFF,TGTGCCACCAGCAGAGACAGGGGACCCTACAATGAGCAGTTCTTC
NA,TRBV28,TRBJ2-1,TRBD2,CASSNTTGTSGRVSANEQFF,TGTGCCAGCAGTAACACTACCGGGACTAGCGGGAGGGTTAGTGCAAATGAGCAGTTCTTC
NA,TRBV7-6,TRBJ2-5,TRBD2,CASSQGLAVQETQYF,TGTGCCAGCAGCCAGGGACTAGCGGTGCAAGAGACCCAGTACTTC
NA,TRBV5-1,TRBJ2-1,NA,CASSLALGTRGDEQFF,TGCGCCAGCAGCTTGGCCCTGGGGACTCGAGGCGATGAGCAGTTCTTC
few,TRBV27,TRBJ2-7,TRBD2,CASRASGRAWEQYF,TGTGCCAGCAGGGCCAGCGGGAGGGCGTGGGAGCAGTACTTC
NA,TRBV6-1,TRBJ2-4,NA,CASSEAGGWGKNIQYF,TGTGCCAGCAGTGAAGCGGGGGGATGGGGCAAAAACATTCAGTACTTC
NA,TRBV7-9,TRBJ1-4,TRBD1,CASSLGDSEKLFF,TGTGCCAGCAGCTTAGGGGACAGTGAAAAACTGTTTTTT
NA,TRBV30,TRBJ2-3,NA,CAITQGLGDTQYF,TGTGCCATAACCCAGGGACTTGGAGATACGCAGTATTTT
NA,TRBV19,TRBJ1-4,TRBD1,CASSIETGGPPKLFF,TGTGCCAGTAGTATAGAGACAGGGGGTCCTCCAAAACTGTTTTTT
NA,TRBV28,TRBJ2-7,TRBD2,CASSLTSGSRPYEQYF,TGTGCCAGCAGCCTTACTAGCGGGAGCCGCCCCTACGAGCAGTACTTC